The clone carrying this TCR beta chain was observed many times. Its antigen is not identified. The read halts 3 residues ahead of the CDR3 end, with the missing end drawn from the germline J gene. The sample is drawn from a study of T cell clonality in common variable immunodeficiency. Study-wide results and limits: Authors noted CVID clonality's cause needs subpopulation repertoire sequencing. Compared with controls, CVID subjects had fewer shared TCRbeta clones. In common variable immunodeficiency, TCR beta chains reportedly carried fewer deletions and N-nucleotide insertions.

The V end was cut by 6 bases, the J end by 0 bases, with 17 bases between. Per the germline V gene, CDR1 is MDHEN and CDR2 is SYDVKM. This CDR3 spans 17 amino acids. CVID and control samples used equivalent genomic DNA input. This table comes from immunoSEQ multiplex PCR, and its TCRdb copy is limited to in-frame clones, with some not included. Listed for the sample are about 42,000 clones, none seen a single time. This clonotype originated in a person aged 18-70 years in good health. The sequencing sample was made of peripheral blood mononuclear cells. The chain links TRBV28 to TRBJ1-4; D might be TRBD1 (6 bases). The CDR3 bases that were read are TGTGCCAGCAGCCCCTTTATGACAGGCGCAACTAATGAAAAA. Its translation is CASSPFMTGATNEK. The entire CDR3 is CASSPFMTGATNEKLFF. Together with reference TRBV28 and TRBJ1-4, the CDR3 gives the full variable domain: DVKVTQSSRYLVKRTGEKVFLECVQDMDHENMFWYRQDPGLGLRLIYFSYDVKMKEKGDIPEGYSVSREKKERFSLILESASTNQTSMYLCASSPFMTGATNEKLFFGSGTQLSVL.